This T cell receptor beta chain was profiled in a study of control samples from healthy donors and cancer patients (dated by TCRdb to the early 2020s). According to the germline V gene (reference sequence), CDR1 reads SGHKS and CDR2 reads YYEKEE. A distance of 9 bases separates the germline ends of V and J, which lose 2 bases and 4 bases respectively. The CDR3, cysteine through phenylalanine, is 13 amino acids long. Only CDR3 DNA is held: 39 bases, read in frame from base 1. About this clone: Its antigen is not yet known. No per-base quality is available; no much larger clone lies one base away.

To prepare the library, the immunoSEQ multiplex PCR assay was applied. Sourced from immuneACCESS, this table was stored by TCRdb with only in-frame sequences that have V and J called. A share of the clones is absent; for the studies checked, an unresolved V gene accounts for under half, and the remainder has no known explanation. Counted in this sample were some 95,000 clones; 75% to 85% of them appeared once. The ten largest clonotypes hold roughly 10% of the sample. The sample taken for sequencing was blood. The sequence links TRBV5-5 to TRBJ1-1, with no confidently assigned D gene. This receptor was taken from a woman in her twenties or thirties in good health. The CDR3 region has the sequence CASSLAGITEAFF. DNA sequence: TGTGCCAGCAGCTTAGCAGGTATCACTGAAGCTTTCTTT.